These T cell receptor beta chains were read from a single sample in a study of T cells in Graves' hyperthyroidism and ophthalmopathy. TCRdb analysed the multiplex PCR reads with MiXCR anew, one entry per CDR3 protein. The sample holds hundreds of thousands of distinct CDR3 sequences, 15% to 20% seen once. The sample comprised blood. These receptors all stem from a woman in her forties or fifties with Graves' hyperthyroidism that later progressed to Graves' ophthalmopathy. Both conserved end residues are part of each CDR3. The D gene is left open where the match is weak. Size is stated for part of the rows, as once, few or many counts, or as a class when the clone is expanded.

V gene	clone size	J gene	D gene	CDR3 protein	CDR3 DNA
TRBV4-1	few	TRBJ2-5	TRBD1	CASSPDRDQETQYF	TGCGCCAGCAGCCCAGACAGGGACCAAGAGACCCAGTACTTC
TRBV12-3/TRBV12-4	-	TRBJ1-1	-	CASSASLRTEAFF	TGTGCCAGCAGTGCTTCTTTGAGAACTGAAGCTTTCTTT
TRBV6-1	-	TRBJ2-1	TRBD2	CAITRRGLAASYNEQFF	TGTGCCATCACAAGACGGGGACTAGCGGCCTCCTACAATGAGCAGTTCTTC
TRBV27	-	TRBJ2-3	-	CASSLSGGPTDTQYF	TGTGCCAGCAGTTTATCAGGGGGTCCCACAGATACGCAGTATTTT
TRBV28	-	TRBJ2-7	TRBD1	CASSQTVRTGNLYEQYF	TGTGCCAGCAGTCAAACCGTTCGGACAGGGAACCTTTACGAGCAGTACTTC
TRBV6-1	few	TRBJ1-1	-	CATRPLGQPNTEAFF	TGTGCCACCCGTCCCCTGGGGCAGCCGAACACTGAAGCTTTCTTT
TRBV7-6	many	TRBJ1-5	TRBD1	CASSLGQGVDGNQPQHF	TGTGCCAGCAGCTTAGGACAGGGGGTCGATGGCAATCAGCCCCAGCATTTT
TRBV9	few	TRBJ2-7	-	CASSPLRAGSYEQYF	TGTGCCAGCTCCCCTCTCCGGGCAGGGAGCTACGAGCAGTACTTC
TRBV5-1	many	TRBJ1-1	TRBD1	CASSATGQGQGEAFF	TGCGCCAGCAGCGCTACCGGACAGGGGCAGGGTGAAGCTTTCTTT
TRBV2	many	TRBJ2-6	-	CASRDITGYGANVLTF	TGTGCCAGCAGGGACATCACAGGGTATGGGGCCAACGTCCTGACTTTC
TRBV10-1	many	TRBJ1-1	-	CASSESGSHTEAFF	TGCGCCAGCAGTGAGTCTGGCTCACACACTGAAGCTTTCTTT
TRBV7-9	-	TRBJ1-4	-	CASSRVGKEKLFF	TGTGCCAGCAGTCGGGTCGGGAAGGAAAAACTGTTTTTT
TRBV6-1	-	TRBJ1-1	-	CAGSGGLNTEAFF	TGTGCCGGTTCGGGCGGATTGAACACTGAAGCTTTCTTT
TRBV10-3	-	TRBJ1-2	TRBD1	CAITDRGPGGYTF	TGTGCCATCACTGACAGGGGGCCAGGTGGCTACACCTTC
TRBV9	few	TRBJ2-1	-	CASSADRRNEQFF	TGTGCCAGCAGCGCCGACCGACGAAATGAGCAGTTCTTC
TRBV19	few	TRBJ2-2	-	CASSIFANTGELFF	TGTGCCAGTAGTATATTCGCGAACACCGGGGAGCTGTTTTTT
TRBV3-1	many	TRBJ1-3	-	CASSQGDNSGNTIYF	TGTGCCAGCAGCCAAGGGGACAACTCTGGAAACACCATATATTTT
TRBV2	-	TRBJ1-1	TRBD1	CAIQGGPEAFF	TGTGCCATACAGGGGGGGCCTGAAGCTTTCTTT
TRBV6-1	few	TRBJ2-2	-	CASSSVLGQTGELFF	TGTGCCAGCAGCTCCGTATTAGGACAGACCGGGGAGCTGTTTTTT
TRBV9	-	TRBJ2-1	-	CASSVVGGDLYNEQFF	TGTGCCAGCAGCGTGGTTGGGGGAGACCTTTACAATGAGCAGTTCTTC
TRBV6-1	many	TRBJ2-5	TRBD2	CASSEVTSGGENLRETQYF	TGTGCCAGCAGTGAGGTGACTAGCGGGGGGGAAAATCTCCGGGAGACCCAGTACTTC
TRBV20-1	-	TRBJ2-3	-	CSASPRASLDTQYF	TGCAGTGCTAGCCCCAGGGCTTCTTTGGATACGCAGTATTTT
TRBV7-9	many	TRBJ2-3	-	CASSPSPRGLTDTQYF	TGTGCCAGCAGCCCGAGCCCCAGGGGCCTCACAGATACGCAGTATTTT
TRBV20-1	-	TRBJ2-7	-	CSATPGRDAYEQYF	TGCAGTGCTACGCCCGGCAGGGACGCCTACGAGCAGTACTTC
TRBV19	-	TRBJ2-7	TRBD1	CASSAVTGTSGNEQYF	TGTGCCAGTAGCGCCGTGACAGGGACCTCTGGGAACGAGCAGTACTTC
TRBV29-1	few	TRBJ2-5	-	CSVGLLGEIQETQYF	TGCAGCGTGGGCCTTCTAGGGGAGATCCAAGAGACCCAGTACTTC
TRBV7-9	few	TRBJ1-5	TRBD1	CASSLVSGGSNQPQHF	TGTGCCAGCAGCTTAGTCTCAGGGGGCAGTAATCAGCCCCAGCATTTT
TRBV10-3	few	TRBJ2-1	TRBD2	CAIKSGGAHNEQFF	TGTGCCATCAAGAGCGGGGGGGCCCACAATGAGCAGTTCTTC